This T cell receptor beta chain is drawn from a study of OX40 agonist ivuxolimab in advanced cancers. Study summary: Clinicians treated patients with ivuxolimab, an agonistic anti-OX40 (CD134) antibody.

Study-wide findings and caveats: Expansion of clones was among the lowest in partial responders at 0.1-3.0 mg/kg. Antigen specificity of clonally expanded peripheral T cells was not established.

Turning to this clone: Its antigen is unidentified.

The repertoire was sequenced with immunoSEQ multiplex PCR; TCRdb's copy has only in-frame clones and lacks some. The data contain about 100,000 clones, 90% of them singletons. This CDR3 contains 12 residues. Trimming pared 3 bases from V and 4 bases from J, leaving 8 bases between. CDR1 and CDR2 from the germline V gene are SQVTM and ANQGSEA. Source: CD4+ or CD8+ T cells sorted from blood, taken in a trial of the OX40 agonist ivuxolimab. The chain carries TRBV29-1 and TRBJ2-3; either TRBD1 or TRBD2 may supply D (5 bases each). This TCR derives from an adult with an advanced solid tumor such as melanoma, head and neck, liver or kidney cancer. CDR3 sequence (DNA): TGCAGCGTTGACCGGGGCGCAGATACGCAGTATTTT. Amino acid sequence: CSVDRGADTQYF.